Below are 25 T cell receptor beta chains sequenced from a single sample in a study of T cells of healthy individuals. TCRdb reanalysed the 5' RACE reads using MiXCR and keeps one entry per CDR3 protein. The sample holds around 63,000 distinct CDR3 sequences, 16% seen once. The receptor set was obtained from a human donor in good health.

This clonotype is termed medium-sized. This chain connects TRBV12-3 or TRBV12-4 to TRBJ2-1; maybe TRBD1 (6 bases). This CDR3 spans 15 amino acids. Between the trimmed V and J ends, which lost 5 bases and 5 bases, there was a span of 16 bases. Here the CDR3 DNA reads TGTGCCAGCAGTCTAACAGGGTCAGGTAACAATGAGCAGTTCTTC. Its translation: CASSLTGSGNNEQFF.

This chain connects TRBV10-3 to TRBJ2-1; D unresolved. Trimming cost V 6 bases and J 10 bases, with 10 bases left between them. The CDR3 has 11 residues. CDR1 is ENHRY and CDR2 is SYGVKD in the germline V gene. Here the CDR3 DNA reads TGTGCCATCAGCCCGGGTAAGGAGCAGTTCTTC. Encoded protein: CAISPGKEQFF.

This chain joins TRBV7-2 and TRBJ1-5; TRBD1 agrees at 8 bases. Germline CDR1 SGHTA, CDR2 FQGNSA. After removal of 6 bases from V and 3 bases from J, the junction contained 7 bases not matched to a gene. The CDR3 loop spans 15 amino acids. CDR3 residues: CASSSRTGINQPQHF. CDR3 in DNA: TGTGCCAGCAGTTCCCGGACAGGGATCAATCAGCCCCAGCATTTT.

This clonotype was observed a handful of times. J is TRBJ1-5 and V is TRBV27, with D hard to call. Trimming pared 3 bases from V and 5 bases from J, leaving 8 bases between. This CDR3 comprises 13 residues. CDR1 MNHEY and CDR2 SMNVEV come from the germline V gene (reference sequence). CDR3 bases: TGTGCCAGCAGTTTGGGTAGGGATCAGCCCCAGCATTTT. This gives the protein CASSLGRDQPQHF.

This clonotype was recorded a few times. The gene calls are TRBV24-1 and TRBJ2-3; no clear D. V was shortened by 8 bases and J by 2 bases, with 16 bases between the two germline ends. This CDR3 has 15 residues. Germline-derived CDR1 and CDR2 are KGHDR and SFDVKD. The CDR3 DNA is TGTGCCACCACAAAGACGGTTTTTGACACAGATACGCAGTATTTT. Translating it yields CATTKTVFDTDTQYF.

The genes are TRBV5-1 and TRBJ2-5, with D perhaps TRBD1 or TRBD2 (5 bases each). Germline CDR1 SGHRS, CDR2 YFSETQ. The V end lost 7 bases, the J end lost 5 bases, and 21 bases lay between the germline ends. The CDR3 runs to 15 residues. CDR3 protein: CASRTVLGTDETQYF. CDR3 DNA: TGCGCCAGCCGCACCGTTTTGGGGACCGACGAGACCCAGTACTTC.

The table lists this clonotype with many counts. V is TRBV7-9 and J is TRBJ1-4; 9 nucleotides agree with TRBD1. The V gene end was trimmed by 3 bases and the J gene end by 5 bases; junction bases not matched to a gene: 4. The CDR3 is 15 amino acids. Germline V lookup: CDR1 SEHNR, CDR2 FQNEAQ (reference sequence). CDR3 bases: TGTGCCAGCAGCTTTCCCGGGACAGGGAATGAAAAACTGTTTTTT. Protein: CASSFPGTGNEKLFF.

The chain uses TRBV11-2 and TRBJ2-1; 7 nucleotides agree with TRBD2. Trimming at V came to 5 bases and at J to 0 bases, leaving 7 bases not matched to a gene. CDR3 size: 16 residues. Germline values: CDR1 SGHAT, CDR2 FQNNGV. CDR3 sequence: CASSRGQRDSYNEQFF. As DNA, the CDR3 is TGTGCCAGCAGCCGAGGGCAGCGGGACTCCTACAATGAGCAGTTCTTC. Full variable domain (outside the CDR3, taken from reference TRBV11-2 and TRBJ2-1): EAGVAQSPRYKIIEKRQSVAFWCNPISGHATLYWYQQILGQGPKLLIQFQNNGVVDDSQLPKDRFSAERLKGVDSTLKIQPAKLEDSAVYLCASSRGQRDSYNEQFFGPGTRLTVL.

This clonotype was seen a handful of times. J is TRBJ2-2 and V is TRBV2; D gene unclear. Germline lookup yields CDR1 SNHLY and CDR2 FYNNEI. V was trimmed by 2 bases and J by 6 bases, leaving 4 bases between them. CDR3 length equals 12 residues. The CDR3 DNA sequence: TGTGCCAGCAGTGAATTTTCCGGGGAGCTGTTTTTT. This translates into CASSEFSGELFF.

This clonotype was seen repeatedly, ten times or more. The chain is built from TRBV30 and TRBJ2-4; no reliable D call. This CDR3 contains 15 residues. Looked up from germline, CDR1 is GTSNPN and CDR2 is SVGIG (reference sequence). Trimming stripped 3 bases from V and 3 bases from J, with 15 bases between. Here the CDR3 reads CAWRSGPVGKNIQYF. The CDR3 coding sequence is TGTGCCTGGAGATCCGGGCCAGTGGGCAAAAACATTCAGTACTTC.

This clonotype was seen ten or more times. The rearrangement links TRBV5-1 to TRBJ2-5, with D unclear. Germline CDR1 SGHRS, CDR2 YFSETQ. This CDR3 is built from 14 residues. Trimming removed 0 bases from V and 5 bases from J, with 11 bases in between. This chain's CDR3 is CASSLDALGETQYF. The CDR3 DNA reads TGCGCCAGCAGCTTGGACGCCCTAGGGGAGACCCAGTACTTC. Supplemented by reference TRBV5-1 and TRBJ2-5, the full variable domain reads KAGVTQTPRYLIKTRGQQVTLSCSPISGHRSVSWYQQTPGQGLQFLFEYFSETQRNKGNFPGRFSGRQFSNSRSEMNVSTLELGDSALYLCASSLDALGETQYFGPGTRLLVL.

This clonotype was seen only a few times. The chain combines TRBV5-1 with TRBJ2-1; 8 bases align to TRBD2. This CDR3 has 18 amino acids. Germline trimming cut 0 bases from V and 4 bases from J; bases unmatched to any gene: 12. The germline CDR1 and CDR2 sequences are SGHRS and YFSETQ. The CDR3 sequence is CASSLEVGGAKKYNEQFF. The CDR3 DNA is TGCGCCAGCAGCTTGGAGGTCGGGGGGGCAAAAAAGTACAATGAGCAGTTCTTC.

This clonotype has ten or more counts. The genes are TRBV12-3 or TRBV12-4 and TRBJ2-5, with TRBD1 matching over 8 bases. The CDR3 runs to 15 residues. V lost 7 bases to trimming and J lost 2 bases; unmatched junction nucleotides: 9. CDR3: CASKPGQAKQETQYF. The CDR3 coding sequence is TGTGCCAGCAAGCCGGGACAGGCTAAACAAGAGACCCAGTACTTC.

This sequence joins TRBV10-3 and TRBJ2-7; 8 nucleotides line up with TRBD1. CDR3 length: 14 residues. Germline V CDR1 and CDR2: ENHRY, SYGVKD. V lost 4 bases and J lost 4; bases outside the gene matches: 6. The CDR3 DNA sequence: TGTGCCATCAGTGGTGGGACAGGAGATTACGAGCAGTACTTC. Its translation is CAISGGTGDYEQYF.

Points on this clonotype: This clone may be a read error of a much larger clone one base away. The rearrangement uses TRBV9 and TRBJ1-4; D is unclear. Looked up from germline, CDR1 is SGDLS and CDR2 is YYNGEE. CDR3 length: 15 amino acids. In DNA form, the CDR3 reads TGTGCCGGCAGCCTGCATCCTTCAACTAATGAAAAACTGTTTTTT. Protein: CAGSLHPSTNEKLFF.

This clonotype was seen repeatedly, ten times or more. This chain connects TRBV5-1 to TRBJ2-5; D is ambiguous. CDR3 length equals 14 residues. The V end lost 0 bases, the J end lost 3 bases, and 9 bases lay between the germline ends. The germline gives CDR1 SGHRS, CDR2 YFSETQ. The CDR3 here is CASSLAGDKETQYF. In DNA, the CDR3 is TGCGCCAGCAGCTTGGCCGGAGATAAAGAGACCCAGTACTTC.

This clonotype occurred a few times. This chain's CDR3 is CASSQTRSGAKNIQYF. As DNA, the CDR3 is TGTGCCAGCAGCCAAACAAGGTCGGGAGCCAAAAACATTCAGTACTTC. The chain employs TRBV6-2 or TRBV6-3 and TRBJ2-4; D gene unclear. The CDR3 runs to 16 residues. Trimming cost V 6 bases and J 0 bases, with 15 bases left between them. Germline CDR1 MNHEY, CDR2 SVGEGT.

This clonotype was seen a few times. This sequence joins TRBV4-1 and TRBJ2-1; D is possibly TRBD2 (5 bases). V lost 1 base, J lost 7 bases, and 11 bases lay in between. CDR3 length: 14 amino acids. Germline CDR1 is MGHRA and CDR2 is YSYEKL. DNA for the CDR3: TGCGCCAGCAGCCAAGTCGAGGGCGGGAATGAGCAGTTCTTC. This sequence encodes CASSQVEGGNEQFF.

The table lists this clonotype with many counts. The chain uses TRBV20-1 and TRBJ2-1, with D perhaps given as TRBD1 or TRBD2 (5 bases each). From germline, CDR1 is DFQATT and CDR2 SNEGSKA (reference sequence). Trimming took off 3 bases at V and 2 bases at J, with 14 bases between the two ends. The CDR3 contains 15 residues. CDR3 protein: CSARIPGRAYNEQFF. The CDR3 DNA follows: TGCAGTGCTAGGATTCCGGGACGGGCCTACAATGAGCAGTTCTTC.

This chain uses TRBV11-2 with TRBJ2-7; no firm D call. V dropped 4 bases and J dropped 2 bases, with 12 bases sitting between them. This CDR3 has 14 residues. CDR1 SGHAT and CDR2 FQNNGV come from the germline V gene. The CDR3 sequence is CASSSRRHAYEQYF. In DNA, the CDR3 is TGTGCCAGCAGCTCCCGCAGACATGCCTACGAGCAGTACTTC.

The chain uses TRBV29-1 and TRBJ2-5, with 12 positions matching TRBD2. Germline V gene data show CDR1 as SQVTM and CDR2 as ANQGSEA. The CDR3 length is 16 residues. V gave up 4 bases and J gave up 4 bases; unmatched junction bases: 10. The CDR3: CSVGQTSGSIGETQYF. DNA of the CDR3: TGCAGCGTTGGGCAGACTAGCGGGAGTATCGGAGAGACCCAGTACTTC.

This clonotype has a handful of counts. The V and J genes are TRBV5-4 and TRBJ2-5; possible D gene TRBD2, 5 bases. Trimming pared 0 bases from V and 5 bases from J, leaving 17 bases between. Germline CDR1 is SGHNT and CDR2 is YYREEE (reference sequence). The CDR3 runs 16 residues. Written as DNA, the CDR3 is TGTGCCAGCAGCTTGGAGCCCCGGGTAGCGTACGAGACCCAGTACTTC. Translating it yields CASSLEPRVAYETQYF.

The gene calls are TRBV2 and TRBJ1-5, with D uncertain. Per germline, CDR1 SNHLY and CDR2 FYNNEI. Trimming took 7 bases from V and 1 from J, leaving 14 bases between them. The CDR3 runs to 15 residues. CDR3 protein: CASTLDMTSNQPQHF. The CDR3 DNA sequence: TGTGCCAGCACCCTCGACATGACGAGCAATCAGCCCCAGCATTTT.

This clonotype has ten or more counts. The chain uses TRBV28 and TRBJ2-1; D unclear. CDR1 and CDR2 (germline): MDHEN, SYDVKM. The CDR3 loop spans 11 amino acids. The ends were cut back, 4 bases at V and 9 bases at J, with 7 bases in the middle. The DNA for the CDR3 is TGTGCCAGCAGTTCTTGGGCTGAGCAGTTCTTC. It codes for CASSSWAEQFF.

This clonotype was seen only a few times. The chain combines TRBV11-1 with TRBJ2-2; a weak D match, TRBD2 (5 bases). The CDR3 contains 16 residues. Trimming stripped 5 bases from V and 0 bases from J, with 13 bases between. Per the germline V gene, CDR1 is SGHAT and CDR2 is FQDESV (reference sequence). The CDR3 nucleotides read TGTGCCAGCAGCAAAAAAACGGGGACGAACACCGGGGAGCTGTTTTTT. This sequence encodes CASSKKTGTNTGELFF.